This TCR beta chain appears in the sequencing data of a study of blood T cell repertoires in COVID-19. CDR1 SGDLS and CDR2 YYNGEE come from the germline V gene. This CDR3 has 14 residues. With 3 bases removed from V and 6 bases from J, the gap between germline ends came to 10 bases. Profiled with immunoSEQ multiplex PCR; TCRdb holds only in-frame clones, not every one. The sample carries some 150,000 clones, roughly 80% recorded once. Input material: peripheral blood. The V call is TRBV9, the J call TRBJ1-6; a weak D match, TRBD1 (6 bases). The source is a woman aged 60-75 years with acute or convalescent COVID-19. DNA of the CDR3: TGTGCCAGCAGCGGTTTACAGGGTAATTCACCCCTCCACTTT. Its translation: CASSGLQGNSPLHF.